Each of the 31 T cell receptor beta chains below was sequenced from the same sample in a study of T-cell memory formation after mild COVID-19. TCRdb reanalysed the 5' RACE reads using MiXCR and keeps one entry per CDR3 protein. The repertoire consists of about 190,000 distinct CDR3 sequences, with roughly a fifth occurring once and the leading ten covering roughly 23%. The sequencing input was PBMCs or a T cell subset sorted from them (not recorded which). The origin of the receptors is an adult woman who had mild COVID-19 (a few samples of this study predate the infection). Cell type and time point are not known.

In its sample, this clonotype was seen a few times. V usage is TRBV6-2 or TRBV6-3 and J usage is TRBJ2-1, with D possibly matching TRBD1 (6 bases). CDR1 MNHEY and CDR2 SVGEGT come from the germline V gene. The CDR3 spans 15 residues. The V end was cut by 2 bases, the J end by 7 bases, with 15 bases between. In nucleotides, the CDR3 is TGTGCCAGCAGTTACGGCCGGGACATGGTGAATGAGCAGTTCTTC. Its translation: CASSYGRDMVNEQFF.

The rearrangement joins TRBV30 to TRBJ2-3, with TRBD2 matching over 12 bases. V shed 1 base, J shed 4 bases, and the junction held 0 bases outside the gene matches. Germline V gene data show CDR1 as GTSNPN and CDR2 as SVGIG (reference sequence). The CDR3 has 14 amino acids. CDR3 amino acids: CAWSGTSGADTQYF. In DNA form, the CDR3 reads TGTGCCTGGAGTGGGACTAGCGGGGCAGATACGCAGTATTTT.

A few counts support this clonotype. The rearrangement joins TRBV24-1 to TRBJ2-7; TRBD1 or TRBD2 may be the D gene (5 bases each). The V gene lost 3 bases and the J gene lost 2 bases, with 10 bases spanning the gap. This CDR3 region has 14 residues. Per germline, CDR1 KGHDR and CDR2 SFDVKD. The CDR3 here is CATSDGGPAYEQYF. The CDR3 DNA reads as TGTGCCACCAGTGATGGGGGTCCTGCCTACGAGCAGTACTTC.

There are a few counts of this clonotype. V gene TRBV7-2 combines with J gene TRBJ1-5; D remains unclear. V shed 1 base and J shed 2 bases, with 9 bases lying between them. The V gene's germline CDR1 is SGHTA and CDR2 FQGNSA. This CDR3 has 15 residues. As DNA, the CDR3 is TGTGCCAGCAGCTTAGAAGGATGGGGCAATCAGCCCCAGCATTTT. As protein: CASSLEGWGNQPQHF.

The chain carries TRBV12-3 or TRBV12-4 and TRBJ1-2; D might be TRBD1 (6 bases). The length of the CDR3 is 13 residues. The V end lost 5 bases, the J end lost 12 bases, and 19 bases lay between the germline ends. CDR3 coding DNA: TGTGCCAGCAGTCCTACGGCAGGGGAGCAGGACACCTTC. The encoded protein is CASSPTAGEQDTF.

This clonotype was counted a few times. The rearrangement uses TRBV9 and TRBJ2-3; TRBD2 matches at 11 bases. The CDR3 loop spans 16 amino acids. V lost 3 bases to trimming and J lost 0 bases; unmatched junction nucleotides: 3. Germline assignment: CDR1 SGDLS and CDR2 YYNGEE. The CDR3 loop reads CASSALAGGSTDTQYF. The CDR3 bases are TGTGCCAGCAGCGCCCTAGCGGGAGGCAGCACAGATACGCAGTATTTT. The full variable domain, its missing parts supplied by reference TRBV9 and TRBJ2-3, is DSGVTQTPKHLITATGQRVTLRCSPRSGDLSVYWYQQSLDQGLQFLIQYYNGEERAKGNILERFSAQQFPDLHSELNLSSLELGDSALYFCASSALAGGSTDTQYFGPGTRLTVL.

The CDR3 sequence: CASSQEGLAAQETQYF. The DNA for the CDR3 is TGTGCCAGCAGCCAAGAGGGACTAGCGGCACAAGAGACCCAGTACTTC. The chain joins TRBV3-1 to TRBJ2-5, with 11 nucleotides matching TRBD2. The CDR3 spans 16 residues. V lost 0 bases and J lost 2; bases outside the gene matches: 2. Germline values: CDR1 LGHDT, CDR2 YNNKEL (reference sequence).

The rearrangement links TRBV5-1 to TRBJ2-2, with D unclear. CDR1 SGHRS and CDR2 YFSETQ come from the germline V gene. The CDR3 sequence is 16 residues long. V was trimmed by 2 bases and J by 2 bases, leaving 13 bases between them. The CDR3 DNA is TGCGCCAGCAGCTTCAGTGGTGCTGACAACACCGGGGAGCTGTTTTTT. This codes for CASSFSGADNTGELFF.

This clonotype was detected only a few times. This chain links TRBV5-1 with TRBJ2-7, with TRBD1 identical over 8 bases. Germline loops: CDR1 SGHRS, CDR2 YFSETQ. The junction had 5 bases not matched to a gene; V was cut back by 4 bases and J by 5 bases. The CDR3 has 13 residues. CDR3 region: CASSPQTGDEQYF. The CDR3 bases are TGCGCCAGCAGCCCACAGACAGGGGACGAGCAGTACTTC.

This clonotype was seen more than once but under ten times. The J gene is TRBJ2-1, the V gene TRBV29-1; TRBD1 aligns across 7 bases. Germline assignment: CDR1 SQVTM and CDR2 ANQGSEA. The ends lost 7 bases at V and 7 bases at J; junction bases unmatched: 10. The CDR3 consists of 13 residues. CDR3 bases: TGCAGCGCGTTGACAGGGATCTTGAATGAGCAGTTCTTC. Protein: CSALTGILNEQFF.

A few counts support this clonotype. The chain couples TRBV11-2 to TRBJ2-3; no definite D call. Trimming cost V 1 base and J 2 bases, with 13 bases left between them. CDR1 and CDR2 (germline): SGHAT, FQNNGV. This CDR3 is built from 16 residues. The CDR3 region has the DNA TGTGCCAGCAGCTTAGGCGCCAGAAGGACCACAGATACGCAGTATTTT. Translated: CASSLGARRTTDTQYF.

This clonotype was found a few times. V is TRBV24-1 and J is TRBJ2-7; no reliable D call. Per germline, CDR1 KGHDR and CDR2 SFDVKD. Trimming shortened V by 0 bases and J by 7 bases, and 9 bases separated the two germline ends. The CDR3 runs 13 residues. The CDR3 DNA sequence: TGTGCCACCAGTGATTTGGGCGGCGAAGAGCAGTACTTC. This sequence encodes CATSDLGGEEQYF.

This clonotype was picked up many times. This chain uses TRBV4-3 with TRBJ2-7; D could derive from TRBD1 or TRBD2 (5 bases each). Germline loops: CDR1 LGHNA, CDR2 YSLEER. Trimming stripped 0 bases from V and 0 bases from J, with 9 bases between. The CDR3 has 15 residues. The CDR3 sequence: CASSQERGSSYEQYF. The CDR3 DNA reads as TGCGCCAGCAGCCAAGAGAGGGGATCCTCCTACGAGCAGTACTTC.

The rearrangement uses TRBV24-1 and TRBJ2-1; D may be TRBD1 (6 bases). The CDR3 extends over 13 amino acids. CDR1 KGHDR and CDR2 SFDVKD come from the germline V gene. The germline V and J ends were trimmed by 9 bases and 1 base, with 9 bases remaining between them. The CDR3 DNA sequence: TGTGCCACCCGGCAGGGGTCCTACAATGAGCAGTTCTTC. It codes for CATRQGSYNEQFF.

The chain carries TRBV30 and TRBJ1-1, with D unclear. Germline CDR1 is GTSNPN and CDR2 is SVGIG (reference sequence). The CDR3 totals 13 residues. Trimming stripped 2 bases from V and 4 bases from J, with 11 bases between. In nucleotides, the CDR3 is TGTGCCTGGAGTACGAGTCCGGGCACTGAAGCTTTCTTT. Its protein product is CAWSTSPGTEAFF.

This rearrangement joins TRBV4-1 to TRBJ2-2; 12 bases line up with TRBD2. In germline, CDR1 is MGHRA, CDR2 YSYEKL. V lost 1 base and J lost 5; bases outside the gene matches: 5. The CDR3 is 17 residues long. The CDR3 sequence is CASSQAPSGGATGELFF. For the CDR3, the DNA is TGCGCCAGCAGCCAAGCCCCTAGCGGGGGGGCAACCGGGGAGCTGTTTTTT.

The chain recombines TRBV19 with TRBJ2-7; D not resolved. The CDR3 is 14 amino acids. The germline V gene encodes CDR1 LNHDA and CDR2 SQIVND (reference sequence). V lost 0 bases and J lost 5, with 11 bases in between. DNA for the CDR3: TGTGCCAGTAGTATAGATCCAGGTCTAAACGAGCAGTACTTC. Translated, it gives CASSIDPGLNEQYF.

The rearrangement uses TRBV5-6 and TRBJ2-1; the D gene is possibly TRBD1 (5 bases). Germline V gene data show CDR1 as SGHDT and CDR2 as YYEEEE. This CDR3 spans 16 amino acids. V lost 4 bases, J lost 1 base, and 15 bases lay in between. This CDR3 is CASSQITGSSYNEQFF. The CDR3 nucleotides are TGTGCCAGCAGCCAAATCACAGGTTCTTCCTACAATGAGCAGTTCTTC.

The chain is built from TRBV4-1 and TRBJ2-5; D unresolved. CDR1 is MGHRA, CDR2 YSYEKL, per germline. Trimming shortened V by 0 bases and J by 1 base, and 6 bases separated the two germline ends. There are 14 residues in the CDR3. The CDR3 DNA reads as TGCGCCAGCAGCCAAGAAGCTACCCAAGAGACCCAGTACTTC. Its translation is CASSQEATQETQYF.

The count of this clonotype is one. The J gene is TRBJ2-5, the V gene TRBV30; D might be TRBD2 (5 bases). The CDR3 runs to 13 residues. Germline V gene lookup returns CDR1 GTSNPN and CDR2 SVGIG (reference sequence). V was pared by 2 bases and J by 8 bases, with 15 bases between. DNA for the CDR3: TGTGCCTGGAGTATATGGGTACGGGATACCCAGTACTTC. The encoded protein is CAWSIWVRDTQYF. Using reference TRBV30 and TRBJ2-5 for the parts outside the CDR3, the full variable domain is SQTIHQWPATLVQPVGSPLSLECTVEGTSNPNLYWYRQAAGRGLQLLFYSVGIGQISSEVPQNLSASRPQDRQFILSSKKLLLSDSGFYLCAWSIWVRDTQYFGPGTRLLVL.

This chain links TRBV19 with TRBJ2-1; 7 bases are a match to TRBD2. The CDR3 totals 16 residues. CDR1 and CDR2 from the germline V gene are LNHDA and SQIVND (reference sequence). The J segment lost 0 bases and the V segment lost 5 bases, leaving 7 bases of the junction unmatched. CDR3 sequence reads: CASSLSGTSSYNEQFF. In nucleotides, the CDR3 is TGTGCCAGTAGTCTCAGCGGGACGAGCTCCTACAATGAGCAGTTCTTC.

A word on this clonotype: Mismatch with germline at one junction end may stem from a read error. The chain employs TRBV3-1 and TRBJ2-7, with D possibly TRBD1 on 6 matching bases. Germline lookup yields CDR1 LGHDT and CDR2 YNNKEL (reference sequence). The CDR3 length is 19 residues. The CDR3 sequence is CASSQERIGPGHMAYERYF. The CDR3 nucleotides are TGTGCCAGCAGCCAAGAACGTATCGGGCCGGGACATATGGCCTACGAGCGGTACTTC.

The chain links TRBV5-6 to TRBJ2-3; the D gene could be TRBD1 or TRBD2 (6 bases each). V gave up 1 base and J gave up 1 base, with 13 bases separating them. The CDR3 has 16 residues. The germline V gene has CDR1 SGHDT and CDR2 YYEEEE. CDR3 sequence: CASSLLGGRGTDTQYF. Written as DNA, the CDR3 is TGTGCCAGCAGCTTGCTCGGGGGCCGGGGCACAGATACGCAGTATTTT.

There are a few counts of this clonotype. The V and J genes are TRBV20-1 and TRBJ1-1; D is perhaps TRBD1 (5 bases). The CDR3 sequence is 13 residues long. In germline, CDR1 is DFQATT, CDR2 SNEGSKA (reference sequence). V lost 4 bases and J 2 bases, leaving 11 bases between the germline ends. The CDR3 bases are TGCAGTGCTATAAGCAGGGTCAACACTGAAGCTTTCTTT. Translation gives CSAISRVNTEAFF.

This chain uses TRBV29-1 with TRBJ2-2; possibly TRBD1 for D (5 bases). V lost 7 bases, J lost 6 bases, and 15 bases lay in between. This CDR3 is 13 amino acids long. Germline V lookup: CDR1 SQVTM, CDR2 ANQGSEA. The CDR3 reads CSAYDSSSGELFF. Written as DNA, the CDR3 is TGCAGCGCCTATGACAGTAGCTCCGGGGAGCTGTTTTTT.

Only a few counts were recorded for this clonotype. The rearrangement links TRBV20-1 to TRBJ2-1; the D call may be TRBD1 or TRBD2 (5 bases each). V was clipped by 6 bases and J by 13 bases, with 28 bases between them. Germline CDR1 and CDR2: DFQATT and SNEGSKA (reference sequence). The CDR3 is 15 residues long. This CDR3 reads CSAIPGPSVGYAQFF. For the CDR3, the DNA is TGCAGTGCCATTCCGGGACCCTCGGTGGGCTATGCTCAGTTCTTC.

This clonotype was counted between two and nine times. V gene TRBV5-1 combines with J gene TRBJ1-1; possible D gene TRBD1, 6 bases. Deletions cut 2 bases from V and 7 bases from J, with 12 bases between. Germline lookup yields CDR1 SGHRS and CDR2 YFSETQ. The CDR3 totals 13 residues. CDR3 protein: CASSFGQPFEAFF. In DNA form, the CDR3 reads TGCGCCAGCAGCTTCGGACAGCCGTTTGAAGCTTTCTTT.

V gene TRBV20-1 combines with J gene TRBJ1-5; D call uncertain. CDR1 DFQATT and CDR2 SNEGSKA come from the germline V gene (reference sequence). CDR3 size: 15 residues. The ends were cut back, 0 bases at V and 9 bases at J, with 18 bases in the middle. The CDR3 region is CSARDGIGSQRPQHF. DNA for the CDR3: TGCAGTGCTAGAGATGGGATAGGGAGTCAGCGGCCCCAGCATTTT.

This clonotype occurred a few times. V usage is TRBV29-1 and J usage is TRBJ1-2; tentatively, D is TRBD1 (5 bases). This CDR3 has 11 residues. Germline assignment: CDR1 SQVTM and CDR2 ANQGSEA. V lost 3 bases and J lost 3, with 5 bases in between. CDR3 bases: TGCAGCGTTGAGGGGGACTATGGCTACACCTTC. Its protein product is CSVEGDYGYTF.

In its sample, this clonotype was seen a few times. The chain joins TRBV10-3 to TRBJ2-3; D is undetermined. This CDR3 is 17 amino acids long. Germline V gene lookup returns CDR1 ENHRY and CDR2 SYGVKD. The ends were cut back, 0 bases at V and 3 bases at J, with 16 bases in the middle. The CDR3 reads CAISESALTTVTDTQYF. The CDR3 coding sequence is TGTGCCATCAGTGAGTCGGCGTTAACCACGGTGACAGATACGCAGTATTTT.

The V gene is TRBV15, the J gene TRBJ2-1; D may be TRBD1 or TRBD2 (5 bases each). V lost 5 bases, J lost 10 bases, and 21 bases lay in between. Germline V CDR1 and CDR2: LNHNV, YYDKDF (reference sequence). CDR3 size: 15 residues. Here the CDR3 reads CATSEGRDATLEQFF. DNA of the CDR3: TGTGCCACCAGCGAGGGCCGGGACGCGACATTGGAGCAGTTCTTC.